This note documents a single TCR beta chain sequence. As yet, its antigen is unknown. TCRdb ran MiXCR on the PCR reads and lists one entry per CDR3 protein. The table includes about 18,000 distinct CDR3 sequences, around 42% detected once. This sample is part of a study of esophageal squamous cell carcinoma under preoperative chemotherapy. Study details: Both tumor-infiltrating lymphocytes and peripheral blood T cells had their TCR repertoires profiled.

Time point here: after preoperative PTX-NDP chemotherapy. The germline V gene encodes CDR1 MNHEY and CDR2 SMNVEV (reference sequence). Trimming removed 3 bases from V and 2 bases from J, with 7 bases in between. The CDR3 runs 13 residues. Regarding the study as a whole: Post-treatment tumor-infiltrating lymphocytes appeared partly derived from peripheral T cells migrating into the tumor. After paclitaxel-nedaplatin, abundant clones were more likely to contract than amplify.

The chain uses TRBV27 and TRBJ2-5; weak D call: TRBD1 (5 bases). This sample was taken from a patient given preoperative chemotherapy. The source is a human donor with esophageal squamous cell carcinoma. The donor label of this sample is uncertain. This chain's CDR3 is CASSFRAQETQYF. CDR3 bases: TGTGCCAGCAGTTTCAGGGCACAAGAGACCCAGTACTTC.